The entry that follows covers one T cell receptor beta chain sequence. Its antigen specificity is not known. The record has no base qualities; no much larger clone is one base away. This specimen belongs to a study of blood T cells in healthy people across ages (dated by TCRdb to 2014 to 2015). Study-level background: Template switching captured roughly one uniquely barcoded TCR beta cDNA molecule per two T cells in model experiments. The study measured age-related changes in TCR beta repertoire diversity using deep sequencing normalized with unique cDNA molecular identifiers. The donors were divided into four age groups: young (average approximately 17 years), middle-aged (roughly 42), aged (about 56) and long-lived (around 80). Donors of different ages were randomly distributed across sequencing lanes to avoid experimental bias. For two donors (one aged 18 to 30 and one aged 80 or older), the study analyzed two additional independent replicas of 1 million unique cDNA reads from the same blood draw. On the study overall, not on this receptor specifically: Donor CMV infection status was unknown, potentially confounding age-related changes in expanded clonotypes. Compared with the aged group, the long-lived group had more naive CD4+ T cells, fewer expanded clones and increased TCR diversity, a pattern suggesting age selection. There was a strong correlation between observed TCR beta diversity and the percentage of naive T cells measured by flow cytometry. As age increased, observed TCR beta diversity per million T cells dropped in a roughly linear way, and a significant reduction was already evident by age 40. Total diversity estimates from one million sequenced T cells were considered lower bounds and underestimates. Conclusive comparison of naive and antigen-experienced compartments was prevented by the profiling of bulk unsorted PBMCs.

Compared with germline, V lacks 3 bases and J lacks 8 bases; bases without a gene match: 8. The CDR3 sequence holds 15 residues, the cysteine and phenylalanine included. This entry keeps only the CDR3 DNA: 45 bases, framed from base 1. Donors were roughly 40 systemically healthy Caucasian individuals from Russia aged roughly 6 to 95 years. Each donor gave ten milliliters of peripheral blood, collected into EDTA-treated Vacutainer tubes. Ficoll-Paque density-gradient centrifugation was used to isolate PBMCs, with at least 7 million obtained per sample. Trizol reagent was used to extract total RNA from PBMCs, with at least 6 micrograms per sample. The percentages of naive CD45RAhigh/CD27high T cells were determined by flow cytometry on a PBMC aliquot from every donor. The library was made by 5' RACE. The listed sequencing device is Illumina HiSeq 2500. A second PCR of about 7 to 12 cycles was performed with a sample-barcoded 5' primer and a J-beta primer mix. A template-switch 5' adaptor carrying 12 random nucleotides introduced a unique molecular identifier onto each TCR beta cDNA molecule. Each sample yielded at least 2.5 million CDR3-containing paired-end reads. First-strand cDNA was synthesized from all RNA with the Mint cDNA synthesis kit, primed by a TRBC-specific oligonucleotide. Following uracil-DNA glycosylase treatment, all cDNA underwent a first 18-cycle PCR with the universal primers M1SS and BC2_uni_R. As for how the authors treated the data: Each sample was normalized by randomly selecting 1 million high-quality reads, each carrying a distinct molecular identifier. Instead of being binned into consensus sequences, reads with shared molecular identifiers were discarded. MiTCR, with a Q25 quality threshold and the strictest error-elimination algorithm, was used for CDR3 identification, clonotype clustering and error correction. A nonparametric unseen species model with Euler transformation was used to estimate a lower bound on total TCR beta diversity. In TCRdb, the public reads were trimmed at Q25 with fastp and aligned with MiXCR, with productive beta chains retained. Rows are unified per CDR3 protein, each entry keeping the most common DNA and genes. TCRdb, not the original authors, processed these V and J calls. This sample lists around 970,000 distinct CDR3 sequences; around 54% were detected once. The top ten hold 20% to 25% of the sample.

The sequence came from a woman aged 60-75 years in good health. The chain was built from TRBV12-3 or TRBV12-4 and TRBJ2-1, with 9 bases matching TRBD1. The sequenced sample consisted of blood. This receptor carries the CDR3 CASSLGQGGFDEQFF. The DNA sequence is TGTGCCAGCAGTTTGGGACAGGGTGGTTTCGATGAGCAGTTCTTC.